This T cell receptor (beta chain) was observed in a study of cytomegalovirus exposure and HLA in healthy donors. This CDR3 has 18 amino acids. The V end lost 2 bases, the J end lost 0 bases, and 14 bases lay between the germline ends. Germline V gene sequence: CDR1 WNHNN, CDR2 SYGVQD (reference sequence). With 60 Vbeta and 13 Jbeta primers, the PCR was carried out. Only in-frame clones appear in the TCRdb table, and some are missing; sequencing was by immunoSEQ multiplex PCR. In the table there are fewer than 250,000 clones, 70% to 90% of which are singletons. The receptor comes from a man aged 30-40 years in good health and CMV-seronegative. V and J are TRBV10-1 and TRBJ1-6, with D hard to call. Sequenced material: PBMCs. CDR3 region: CASSEVREGSSYNSPLHF. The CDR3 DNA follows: TGCGCCAGCAGTGAGGTAAGGGAGGGCAGCTCCTATAATTCACCCCTCCACTTT.